The rows below give T cell receptor beta chains drawn from one sample of a study of T cells in Graves' hyperthyroidism and ophthalmopathy. TCRdb re-called the multiplex PCR reads with MiXCR, one entry per CDR3 protein. The sample holds a few hundred thousand distinct CDR3 sequences; approximately 23% are singletons and the top ten take about 60%. The sequencing sample was made of blood. The receptor source for this set is a man aged 30 to 39 with Graves' ophthalmopathy. CDR3s include the opening cysteine and the closing phenylalanine or tryptophan. The D gene is left open where the match is weak. Not all rows give a size; the values are once, few, many and, for expanded clones, a class.

d_call clone_size j_call v_call cdr3_aa cdr3_nt
TRBD1 - TRBJ2-3 TRBV5-6 CASSSTLGTGGSTDTQYF TGTGCCAGCAGCTCCACCCTGGGGACAGGCGGGTCCACAGATACGCAGTATTTT
- - TRBJ1-4 TRBV6-2/TRBV6-3 CASEPWGGQLFF TGTGCCAGCGAGCCCTGGGGAGGGCAACTGTTTTTT
- many TRBJ1-2 TRBV12-5 CASGLVLLAGPANYGYTF TGTGCTAGTGGTTTGGTACTATTAGCAGGGCCAGCTAACTATGGCTACACCTTC
- many TRBJ2-7 TRBV20-1 CSARDRGLSYEQYF TGCAGTGCTAGAGATCGCGGACTCTCCTACGAGCAGTACTTC
- many TRBJ1-1 TRBV30 CAWRRQRNTEAFF TGTGCCTGGAGGCGACAGCGGAACACTGAAGCTTTCTTT
- - TRBJ1-6 TRBV7-6 CASSSLAGTGNNSPLHF TGTGCCAGCAGCTCGCTAGCCGGGACGGGGAATAATTCACCCCTCCACTTT
TRBD1 - TRBJ2-1 TRBV7-9 CASSTGGTEQFF TGTGCCAGCAGCACAGGGGGTACTGAGCAGTTCTTC
- few TRBJ2-1 TRBV6-1 CASNQQLGEYNEQFF TGTGCCAGCAACCAACAACTAGGAGAATACAATGAGCAGTTCTTC
TRBD2 few TRBJ2-1 TRBV5-4 CASAASAGATYNEQFF TGTGCCAGCGCGGCCTCGGCGGGAGCCACCTACAATGAGCAGTTCTTC
- many TRBJ1-1 TRBV20-1 CSAKGSGPTEAFF TGCAGTGCTAAGGGTTCAGGGCCCACTGAAGCTTTCTTT
TRBD1 - TRBJ1-1 TRBV7-9 CASSLEGARTEAFF TGTGCCAGCAGCTTAGAGGGGGCTCGGACTGAAGCTTTCTTT
- - TRBJ2-1 TRBV6-9 CASSYFPGTPNNEQFF TGTGCCAGCAGTTACTTTCCCGGGACACCGAACAATGAGCAGTTCTTC
TRBD1 many TRBJ1-4 TRBV2 CASSKQGFGEKLFF TGTGCCAGCAGTAAACAGGGGTTCGGAGAAAAACTGTTTTTT
- - TRBJ1-2 TRBV28 CASRPRGRSGGYTF TGTGCCAGCAGACCTAGAGGGCGTTCGGGTGGCTACACCTTC
- few TRBJ2-4 TRBV6-1 CATWAPGDIQYF TGTGCCACCTGGGCCCCGGGGGACATTCAGTACTTC
- - TRBJ1-6 TRBV5-6 CASSLIAASSYNSPLHF TGTGCCAGCAGCTTGATCGCAGCGAGCTCCTATAATTCACCCCTCCACTTT
- many TRBJ1-5 TRBV2 CASSVAGSNQPQHF TGTGCCAGCAGTGTGGCAGGGAGCAATCAGCCCCAGCATTTT
- - TRBJ1-4 TRBV11-2 CASSLEGGIRKLLF TGTGCCAGCAGCTTAGAAGGGGGGATTAGAAAACTGCTTTTT
- many TRBJ2-1 TRBV6-2/TRBV6-3 CASSSVLAPRYNEQFF TGTGCCAGCAGTAGTGTCCTAGCGCCACGATATAATGAGCAGTTCTTC
- - TRBJ2-5 TRBV5-1 CASSLWSVWRRAWGETQYF TGCGCCAGCAGCTTATGGTCCGTATGGAGGCGGGCCTGGGGAGAGACCCAGTACTTC
- few TRBJ2-2 TRBV27 CASKRQENTGELFF TGTGCCAGCAAGCGGCAGGAAAACACCGGGGAGCTGTTTTTT
TRBD2 many TRBJ2-7 TRBV7-3 CASSPDSGTAYEQYF TGTGCCAGCAGCCCCGATAGCGGGACTGCCTACGAGCAGTACTTC
- - TRBJ2-4 TRBV28 CASISENRNIQHF TGTGCCAGCATATCGGAGAACAGAAACATTCAGCACTTC
- few TRBJ1-6 TRBV28 CASSLSSSSGVNSPLHF TGTGCCAGCAGTTTATCTTCGTCTTCAGGGGTTAATTCACCCCTCCACTTT
- few TRBJ1-1 TRBV7-7 CASSLTRGTEAFF TGTGCTAGCAGCCTTACACGGGGCACTGAAGCTTTCTTT
TRBD2 few TRBJ2-1 TRBV6-1 CASRPGTSGGNEQFF TGTGCCAGCAGACCCGGGACGTCGGGGGGCAATGAGCAGTTCTTC
- - TRBJ2-5 TRBV5-1 CASSRDQGQETQYF TGCGCCAGCAGCCGGGACCAAGGCCAAGAGACCCAGTACTTC
TRBD2 few TRBJ2-1 TRBV24-1 CATSAPLVAGGPKSYNEQFF TGTGCCACCAGTGCCCCTTTAGTGGCGGGAGGGCCTAAGTCCTACAATGAGCAGTTCTTC
- - TRBJ2-3 TRBV14 CASSQEAVFTDTQYF TGTGCCAGCAGCCAAGAGGCTGTCTTCACAGATACGCAGTATTTT
TRBD1 - TRBJ2-7 TRBV5-1 CASSSGQTYNEQYF TGCGCCAGCAGCTCGGGACAGACCTACAATGAGCAGTACTTC
TRBD1 - TRBJ2-5 TRBV4-1 CASSHLPGGEETQYF TGCGCCAGCAGCCACCTACCAGGGGGAGAAGAGACCCAGTACTTC
- few TRBJ2-2 TRBV6-1 CATARLLGLNTGELFF TGTGCCACCGCACGCCTACTTGGATTGAACACCGGGGAGCTGTTTTTT
- - TRBJ2-4 TRBV3-1 CASSHQRVNGRLIRDTLQYF TGTGCCAGCAGCCATCAGAGGGTTAACGGGAGGCTAATTCGGGACACCCTTCAGTACTTC
- - TRBJ1-1 TRBV29-1 CSVRRGVTEAFF TGCAGCGTTCGCCGAGGGGTCACTGAAGCTTTCTTT
- - TRBJ2-1 TRBV5-6 CASSSRGVEQFF TGTGCCAGCAGCTCGCGGGGCGTTGAGCAGTTCTTC
- few TRBJ2-1 TRBV3-1 CASRSLDEQFF TGTGCCAGCAGGTCGCTCGATGAGCAGTTCTTC
TRBD2 few TRBJ2-7 TRBV7-8 CASSPQTSGYYEQYF TGTGCCAGCAGCCCTCAGACTAGCGGCTACTACGAGCAGTACTTC
- many TRBJ2-7 TRBV2 CASSQQGYEQYF TGTGCCAGCAGCCAACAGGGTTACGAGCAGTACTTC
- - TRBJ1-1 TRBV19 CASSIGLDGDLLNTEAFF TGTGCCAGTAGTATAGGTTTGGACGGAGACTTACTGAACACTGAAGCTTTCTTT
- - TRBJ1-1 TRBV6-6 CASSYAVNMNTEAFF TGTGCCAGCAGTTACGCAGTTAACATGAACACTGAAGCTTTCTTT
TRBD2 - TRBJ2-1 TRBV5-6 CASSFAGAGNEQFF TGTGCCAGCAGCTTTGCGGGAGCGGGAAATGAGCAGTTCTTC
- many TRBJ2-7 TRBV6-5 CASSYPGGLEQYF TGTGCCAGCAGTTACCCCGGCGGGCTCGAGCAGTACTTC
- few TRBJ2-7 TRBV18 CASSPVDFTGEQYF TGTGCCAGCTCACCAGTTGACTTTACGGGCGAGCAGTACTTC